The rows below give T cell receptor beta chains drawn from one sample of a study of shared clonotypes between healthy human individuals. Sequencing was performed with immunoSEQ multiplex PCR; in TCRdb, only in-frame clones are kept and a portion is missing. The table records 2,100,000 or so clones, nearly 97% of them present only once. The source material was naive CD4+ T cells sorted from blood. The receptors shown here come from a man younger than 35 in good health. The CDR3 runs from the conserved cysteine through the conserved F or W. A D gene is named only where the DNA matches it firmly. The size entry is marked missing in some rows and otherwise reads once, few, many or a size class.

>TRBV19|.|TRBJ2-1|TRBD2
CATSSGGRPFF
TGTGCCACCTCCTCCGGCGGGAGGCCGTTCTTC
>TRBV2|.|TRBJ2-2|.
CASSEASAALGELFF
TGTGCCAGCAGTGAAGCGTCGGCGGCACTCGGGGAGCTGTTTTTT
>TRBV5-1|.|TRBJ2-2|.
CASSLDNLSTGELFF
TGCGCCAGCAGCTTGGACAATTTGAGCACCGGGGAGCTGTTTTTT
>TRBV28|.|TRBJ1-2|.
CASSFQANYGYTF
TGTGCCAGCAGTTTTCAGGCCAACTATGGCTACACCTTC
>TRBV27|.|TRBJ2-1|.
CASSFEGTGSGSSYNEQFF
TGTGCCAGCAGTTTCGAGGGCACGGGATCGGGAAGCTCCTACAATGAGCAGTTCTTC
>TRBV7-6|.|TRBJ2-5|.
CASSYTDSQETQYF
TGTGCCAGCAGCTATACGGACAGCCAAGAGACCCAGTACTTC
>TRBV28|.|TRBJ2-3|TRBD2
CASSLTTSGGSDTQYF
TGTGCCAGCAGTTTAACGACTAGCGGGGGGTCAGATACGCAGTATTTT
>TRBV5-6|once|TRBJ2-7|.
CASSLRGLASYEQYF
TGTGCCAGCAGCTTGCGGGGTCTAGCGTCCTACGAGCAGTACTTC
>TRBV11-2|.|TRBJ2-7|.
CASSLGPLAYEQYF
TGTGCCAGCAGCTTGGGTCCCTTGGCCTACGAGCAGTACTTC
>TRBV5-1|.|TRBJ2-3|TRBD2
CASSAEGLAGLGDTQYF
TGCGCCAGCAGCGCCGAGGGACTAGCGGGGCTGGGGGATACGCAGTATTTT
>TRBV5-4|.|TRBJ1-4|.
CASSLGIGQTNEKLFF
TGTGCCAGCAGCTTGGGGATTGGGCAAACTAATGAAAAACTGTTTTTT
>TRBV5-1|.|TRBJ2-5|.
CASSSGGQRQETQYF
TGCGCCAGCAGTTCGGGGGGACAGAGGCAAGAGACCCAGTACTTC
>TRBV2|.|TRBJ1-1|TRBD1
CASSATGSTEAFF
TGTGCCAGCAGTGCGACAGGGTCCACTGAAGCTTTCTTT
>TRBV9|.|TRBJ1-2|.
CASSVETDYGYTF
TGTGCCAGCAGCGTAGAGACAGACTATGGCTACACCTTC
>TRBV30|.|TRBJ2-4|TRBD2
CAWSAGLAGNLAKNIQYF
TGTGCCTGGAGTGCGGGACTAGCGGGAAATCTAGCCAAAAACATTCAGTACTTC
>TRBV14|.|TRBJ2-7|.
CASSQNWNSEQYF
TGTGCCAGCAGCCAGAATTGGAATAGCGAGCAGTACTTC
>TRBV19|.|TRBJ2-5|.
CASSIGRQETQYF
TGTGCCAGTAGTATTGGCAGGCAAGAGACCCAGTACTTC
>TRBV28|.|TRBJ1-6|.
CASSPGGVPYNSPLHF
TGTGCCAGCAGCCCTGGGGGGGTCCCCTATAATTCACCCCTCCACTTT
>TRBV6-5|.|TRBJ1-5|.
CASSYTRGDQPQHF
TGTGCCAGCAGCTACACTAGGGGCGATCAGCCCCAGCATTTT
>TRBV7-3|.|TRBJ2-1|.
CASSLGLKDNEQFF
TGTGCCAGCAGCCTGGGACTTAAAGACAATGAGCAGTTCTTC
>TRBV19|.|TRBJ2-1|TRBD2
CASSMVAGGNEQFF
TGTGCCAGTAGTATGGTAGCGGGAGGGAATGAGCAGTTCTTC
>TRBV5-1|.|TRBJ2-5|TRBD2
CASGPPLADQETQYF
TGCGCCAGCGGCCCCCCACTAGCGGATCAAGAGACCCAGTACTTC
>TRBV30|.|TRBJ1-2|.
CAWRGDGANYGYTF
TGTGCCTGGAGAGGAGACGGGGCTAACTATGGCTACACCTTC
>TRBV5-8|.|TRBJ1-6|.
CASSLRSGNSPLHF
TGTGCCAGCAGCTTGAGGTCAGGGAATTCACCCCTCCACTTT
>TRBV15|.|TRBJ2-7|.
CATSRGGVSYEQYF
TGTGCCACCAGCAGAGGGGGTGTAAGCTACGAGCAGTACTTC
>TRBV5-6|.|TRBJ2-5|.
CASRLGGIGDQYF
TGTGCCAGCAGGCTCGGGGGTATTGGGGACCAGTACTTC
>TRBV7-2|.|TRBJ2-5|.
CASEMGARETQYF
TGTGCCAGCGAGATGGGGGCACGGGAGACCCAGTACTTC
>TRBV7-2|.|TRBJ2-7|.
CASSPGPPRYEQYF
TGTGCCAGCAGCCCCGGACCCCCCCGCTACGAGCAGTACTTC
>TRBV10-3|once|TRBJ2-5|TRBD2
CAIKTSGDKETQYF
TGTGCCATCAAAACTAGCGGGGATAAAGAGACCCAGTACTTC
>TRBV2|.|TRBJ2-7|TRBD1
CATQGSLYEQYF
TGTGCCACACAGGGGTCCCTATACGAGCAGTACTTC
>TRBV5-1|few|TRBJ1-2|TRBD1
CASSAATGANYGYTF
TGCGCCAGCAGCGCCGCGACAGGGGCCAACTATGGCTACACCTTC
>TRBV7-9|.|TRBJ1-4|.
CASSSRTDGTNEKLFF
TGTGCCAGCAGCTCCCGAACCGACGGAACTAATGAAAAACTGTTTTTT
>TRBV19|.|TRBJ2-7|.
CASSRGEGYEQYF
TGTGCCAGTAGTCGGGGTGAAGGCTACGAGCAGTACTTC
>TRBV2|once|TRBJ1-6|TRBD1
CASGTAYNSPLHF
TGTGCCAGTGGGACAGCTTATAATTCACCCCTCCACTTT
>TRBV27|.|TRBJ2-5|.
CASSLYGPEQTQYF
TGTGCCAGCAGTTTATACGGGCCCGAACAGACCCAGTACTTC
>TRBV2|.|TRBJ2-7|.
CASSDPRSYEQYF
TGTGCCAGCAGTGACCCAAGGAGTTACGAGCAGTACTTC
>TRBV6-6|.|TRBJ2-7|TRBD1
CASGDSRYEQYF
TGTGCCAGCGGGGACAGCCGCTACGAGCAGTACTTC
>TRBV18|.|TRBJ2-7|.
CASSLNWGDYEQYF
TGTGCCAGCTCTCTCAACTGGGGGGACTACGAGCAGTACTTC
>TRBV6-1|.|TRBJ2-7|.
CASSSHTYEQYF
TGTGCCAGCAGCAGTCACACCTACGAGCAGTACTTC
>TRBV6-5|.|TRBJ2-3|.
CASSLGLKTDTQYF
TGTGCCAGCAGTCTCGGACTGAAAACAGATACGCAGTATTTT
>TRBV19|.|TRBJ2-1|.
CASSIIEQNEQFF
TGTGCCAGTAGTATAATAGAGCAAAATGAGCAGTTCTTC
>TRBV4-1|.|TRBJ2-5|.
CASSPNSFLGGPSQETQYF
TGCGCCAGCAGCCCCAATTCCTTCTTGGGCGGGCCTTCTCAAGAGACCCAGTACTTC
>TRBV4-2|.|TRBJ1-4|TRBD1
CASSQEGARSGGNKLFF
TGTGCCAGCAGCCAAGAGGGGGCACGTTCAGGGGGCAACAAACTGTTTTTT
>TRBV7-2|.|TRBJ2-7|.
CASSLAGGALEQYF
TGTGCCAGCAGCTTAGCTGGGGGAGCGCTCGAGCAGTACTTC
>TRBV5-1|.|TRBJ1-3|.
CASTLGGGSPGNTIYF
TGCGCCAGCACCCTTGGAGGCGGGAGCCCTGGAAACACCATATATTTT
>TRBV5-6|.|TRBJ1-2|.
CASSLAGFPLSNYGYTF
TGTGCCAGCAGCTTGGCAGGTTTCCCCCTCTCTAACTATGGCTACACCTTC
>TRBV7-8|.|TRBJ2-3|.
CASSLGGFGASTDTQYF
TGTGCCAGCAGCTTAGGAGGTTTCGGGGCTAGCACAGATACGCAGTATTTT
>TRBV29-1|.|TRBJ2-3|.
CSVADGPPSTDTQYF
TGCAGCGTCGCCGACGGGCCACCCAGCACAGATACGCAGTATTTT
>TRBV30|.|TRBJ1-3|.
CAWSSIGGYSGNTIYF
TGTGCCTGGAGCTCGATCGGGGGGTACTCTGGAAACACCATATATTTT
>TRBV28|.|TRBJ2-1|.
CASNGYGTPLFF
TGTGCCAGCAATGGATATGGGACCCCGCTTTTCTTC
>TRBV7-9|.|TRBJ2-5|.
CASSSDQGKGKETQYF
TGTGCCAGCAGCTCCGATCAGGGGAAGGGGAAAGAGACCCAGTACTTC
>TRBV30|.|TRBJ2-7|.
CAWSVRDEQYF
TGTGCCTGGAGTGTTAGGGACGAGCAGTACTTC
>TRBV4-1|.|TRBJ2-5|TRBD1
CASSPRQGAPETQYF
TGCGCCAGCAGCCCAAGACAGGGGGCCCCAGAGACCCAGTACTTC
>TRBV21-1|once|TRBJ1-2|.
CASSPCPVSLGGTF
TGTGCCAGCAGTCCATGCCCTGTGTCTCTGGGGGGCACCTTC
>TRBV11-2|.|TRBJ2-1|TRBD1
CASSSQGLVNEQFF
TGTGCCAGCAGCTCACAGGGGTTAGTCAATGAGCAGTTCTTC
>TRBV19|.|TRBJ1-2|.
CASSTPGFNYGYTF
TGTGCCAGTAGTACACCGGGGTTTAACTATGGCTACACCTTC